The rows below give T cell receptor beta chains drawn from one sample of a study. MiXCR was run by TCRdb on the RT-PCR reads, yielding one entry per CDR3 protein. Seen here are 650,000 to 800,000 distinct CDR3 sequences, 13% to 15% observed once, and the top ten hold 3.6%. Sequencing input: memory CD4+ T cells from blood. The receptors were sampled from a female donor in good health, serving as a healthy control. Each CDR3 is given without its conserved first and last residue. Where a row states a size, it is once, few, many or the class of an expanded clone; other rows omit it.

v_call	cdr3_length	clone_size	j_call	cdr3_aa
TRBV5-6	13	NA	TRBJ1-1	ASSFNLGATTEAF
TRBV20-1	12	few	TRBJ2-3	SARSGQSTDTQY
TRBV24-1	10	NA	TRBJ2-5	ATSDFGETQY
TRBV30	11	many	TRBJ2-7	AWGPGQASMQY
TRBV20-1	9	many	TRBJ2-5	SAHRGETQY
TRBV5-1	13	many	TRBJ1-1	ASSWSGQKNTEAF
TRBV27	12	few	TRBJ2-3	ASSPLSHSDTQY
TRBV7-2	12	many	TRBJ2-5	ASRWTAGQETQY
TRBV5-1	14	NA	TRBJ1-2	ASSQRGQGSNYGYT
TRBV5-1	14	few	TRBJ2-3	ASSLELAGGADTQY
TRBV27	13	NA	TRBJ2-1	ASSYLAGGLNEQF